This T cell receptor (beta chain) was found in a study of response to subunit inactivated influenza vaccine. Study outcomes and limitations: The authors put forward the suggestion that each seasonal influenza vaccination may bring in only a limited number of new T cells.

The CDR3 has 15 residues. V lost 3 bases and J 2 bases, leaving 14 bases between the germline ends. CDR1 and CDR2 from the germline V gene are SNHLY and FYNNEI. On this clonotype: Its antigen is undetermined.

TCRdb reanalysed the RT-PCR reads using MiXCR and keeps one entry per CDR3 protein. In the table there are 250,000 to 350,000 distinct CDR3 sequences, around 20% of which are singletons. This clonotype was sampled from a man in his fifties or sixties who received an inactivated influenza vaccine. V and J are TRBV2 and TRBJ2-7, with D maybe TRBD1 (5 bases). This specimen consisted of PBMCs from blood, obtained approximately 22 months after vaccination. The CDR3: CASSDPGLGAYEQYF. The CDR3, as DNA: TGTGCCAGCAGTGATCCCGGTTTAGGGGCCTACGAGCAGTACTTC.